The entry below gives a single T cell receptor (beta chain) sequence along with its context. What it recognizes is unknown. CDR1 is SEHNR, CDR2 FQNEAQ, per germline (reference sequence). V trimming: 6 bases; J trimming: 3 bases; junction bases outside the gene matches: 5. The CDR3 spans 14 residues. This entry belongs to a study of beta chain features in type 1 diabetes. Study observations and caveats: Moderately but significantly shorter TCRB CDR3s were found in Type 1 diabetes patients in all four CD4+ subsets.

Reverse transcribing all isolated RNA meant expressed TCRB transcripts were sequenced. Assay used: immunoSEQ multiplex PCR; TCRdb lists only in-frame clones, some missing. The sample carries under 95,000 clones, 25% to 35% recorded once. The rearrangement uses TRBV7-9 and TRBJ1-1; 9 bases agree with TRBD1. The TCR sequence derives from a woman younger than 30 in good health. The material sequenced was stem cell memory CD4+ T cells from blood. CDR3 coding DNA: TGTGCCAGCAGTAAGACAGGGGGTGACACTGAAGCTTTCTTT. This gives the protein CASSKTGGDTEAFF.